These 31 T cell receptor beta chains were sequenced from one sample in a study of T cell responses to AZD1222 COVID-19 vaccine. The table came from immunoSEQ multiplex PCR; TCRdb's copy has only in-frame clones and leaves some out. The table includes 130,000 or so clones, roughly 93% detected once. The starting material was peripheral blood, obtained on day 0 of AZD1222 vaccination. The receptors shown here come from an adult in good health.

The chain employs TRBV4-1 and TRBJ2-7; no clear D. The CDR3 is 15 amino acids. Germline V gene sequence: CDR1 MGHRA, CDR2 YSYEKL. Trimming removed 7 bases from V and 3 bases from J, with 19 bases in between. The CDR3 loop reads CASTYPGRVSYEQYF. The CDR3 coding sequence is TGCGCCAGCACCTACCCCGGAAGAGTAAGCTACGAGCAGTACTTC.

The rearrangement links TRBV7-8 to TRBJ1-5; D perhaps matches TRBD1 (5 bases). Germline-derived CDR1 and CDR2 are SGHVS and FQNEAQ. There are 15 residues in the CDR3. V was cut by 3 bases and J by 1 base, with 10 bases left in between. In DNA form, the CDR3 reads TGTGCCAGCAGCTTCCAGGGAATAAGCAATCAGCCCCAGCATTTT. This gives the protein CASSFQGISNQPQHF.

The chain is built from TRBV3-1 (or the pseudogene TRBV3-2) and TRBJ2-3; 8 bases match TRBD2. This CDR3 is 13 amino acids long. From germline, CDR1 is LGHDT and CDR2 YNNKEL (reference sequence). The junction had 3 bases not matched to a gene; V was cut back by 1 base and J by 9 bases. The CDR3, as DNA: TGTGCCAGCAGCCAAGCGGGGGGGGTAACGCAGTATTTT. This translates into CASSQAGGVTQYF.

This sequence joins TRBV7-2 and TRBJ2-3; D ambiguous. Trimming shortened V by 2 bases and J by 6 bases, and 9 bases separated the two germline ends. The CDR3 covers 13 residues. Germline V gene lookup returns CDR1 SGHTA and CDR2 FQGNSA. The CDR3 sequence: CASSLTTPDTQYF. The CDR3 DNA sequence: TGTGCCAGCAGCTTAACTACTCCGGATACGCAGTATTTT.

The rearrangement links TRBV18 to TRBJ1-2; D remains unclear. The V gene lost 4 bases and the J gene lost 2 bases, with 11 bases spanning the gap. CDR1 and CDR2 (germline): KGHSH, LQKENI. The CDR3 contains 14 residues. Here the CDR3 reads CASSHEGRNYGYTF. The CDR3 DNA reads TGTGCCAGCTCACACGAAGGACGGAACTATGGCTACACCTTC.

This chain links TRBV18 with TRBJ2-7; D is uncertain. The CDR3 is 15 residues long. Germline V gene sequence: CDR1 KGHSH, CDR2 LQKENI. With 3 bases removed from V and 7 bases from J, the gap between germline ends came to 19 bases. The CDR3 sequence is CASSPGPEPGGEQYF. CDR3 in DNA: TGTGCCAGCTCACCTGGGCCCGAGCCAGGTGGAGAGCAGTACTTC.

V gene TRBV28 combines with J gene TRBJ2-5; D remains ambiguous. This CDR3 is 13 amino acids long. The V gene lost 3 bases and the J gene lost 1 base, with 6 bases spanning the gap. Germline CDR1 reads MDHEN; CDR2 reads SYDVKM. DNA of the CDR3: TGTGCCAGCAGTTTGGTGGGCCAAGAGACCCAGTACTTC. Its translation is CASSLVGQETQYF. The whole variable domain, filled in from reference TRBV28 and TRBJ2-5, reads DVKVTQSSRYLVKRTGEKVFLECVQDMDHENMFWYRQDPGLGLRLIYFSYDVKMKEKGDIPEGYSVSREKKERFSLILESASTNQTSMYLCASSLVGQETQYFGPGTRLLVL.

The DNA for the CDR3 is TGTGCCAGCAGAATGAGGGGGCGCACAGATACGCAGTATTTT. It encodes CASRMRGRTDTQYF. The genes are TRBV28 and TRBJ2-3, with 7 bases that match TRBD1. The length of the CDR3 is 14 residues. Per germline, CDR1 MDHEN and CDR2 SYDVKM. The ends lost 6 bases at V and 1 base at J; junction bases unmatched: 4.

CDR3 nucleotides: TGTGCCAGCGGAGAACAGGGGAATCAGCCCCAGCATTTT. Its protein product is CASGEQGNQPQHF. V usage is TRBV6-5 and J usage is TRBJ1-5; 7 bases are shared with TRBD1. CDR1 MNHEY and CDR2 SVGAGI come from the germline V gene. This CDR3 is built from 13 residues. The V gene end was trimmed by 8 bases and the J gene end by 4 bases; junction bases not matched to a gene: 5.

The genes are TRBV7-2 and TRBJ1-2; TRBD1 matches at 10 bases. CDR1 SGHTA and CDR2 FQGNSA come from the germline V gene. After removal of 4 bases from V and 4 bases from J, the junction contained 6 bases not matched to a gene. This CDR3 is built from 15 residues. The CDR3: CASSSQTGGVYGYTF. The CDR3 nucleotides read TGTGCCAGCAGCTCGCAGACAGGGGGCGTCTATGGCTACACCTTC.

The chain links TRBV28 to TRBJ1-1; 7 bases are shared with TRBD1. V shed 8 bases and J 1 base; nucleotides not matched to a gene: 7. The CDR3 has 14 residues. Germline values: CDR1 MDHEN, CDR2 SYDVKM. CDR3 protein: CASEVEGANTEAFF. CDR3 bases: TGTGCCAGCGAAGTTGAGGGGGCGAACACTGAAGCTTTCTTT.

J is TRBJ1-5 and V is TRBV9; D is ambiguous. This CDR3 is 14 amino acids long. V lost 3 bases and J 0 bases, leaving 7 bases between the germline ends. Germline V gives CDR1 SGDLS, CDR2 YYNGEE. CDR3 DNA: TGTGCCAGCAGCGAGGACTATAGCAATCAGCCCCAGCATTTT. Translation: CASSEDYSNQPQHF.

J is TRBJ1-1 and V is TRBV5-6; 8 bases align to TRBD1. Unmatched junction bases numbered 7, after V lost 5 bases and J lost 1 base. The CDR3 covers 15 residues. Germline V gives CDR1 SGHDT, CDR2 YYEEEE. CDR3 bases: TGTGCCAGCAGTTTTTACGACAGGGGGAACACTGAAGCTTTCTTT. Translated: CASSFYDRGNTEAFF.

The gene calls are TRBV15 and TRBJ1-4; 7 positions agree with TRBD1. Germline trimming cut 3 bases from V and 6 bases from J; bases unmatched to any gene: 7. The CDR3 is made up of 15 amino acids. Germline V lookup: CDR1 LNHNV, CDR2 YYDKDF (reference sequence). The CDR3 is CATSSKGQTYEKLFF. Written as DNA, the CDR3 is TGTGCCACCAGCAGCAAGGGACAGACGTATGAAAAACTGTTTTTT.

The chain is built from TRBV3-1 (or the pseudogene TRBV3-2) and TRBJ1-6; 11 bases agree with TRBD1. J gave up 10 bases and V 0 bases, and 2 bases lay outside the gene matches. This CDR3 comprises 15 residues. Looked up from germline, CDR1 is LGHDT and CDR2 is YNNKEL (reference sequence). CDR3 amino acids: CASSQEGTGGSPLHF. Here the CDR3 DNA reads TGTGCCAGCAGCCAAGAGGGGACAGGGGGATCACCCCTCCACTTT.

The rearrangement joins TRBV7-2 to TRBJ1-1; D is unclear. This CDR3 contains 11 residues. Trimming cost V 4 bases and J 11 bases, with 11 bases left between them. Germline V gives CDR1 SGHTA, CDR2 FQGNSA. The CDR3 DNA reads as TGTGCCAGCAGCTCCCTTGTGAACGCTTTCTTT. Protein product: CASSSLVNAFF.

The V and J genes are TRBV28 and TRBJ2-2, with 8 bases aligning to TRBD1. Losses at the gene ends were 3 bases for V and 6 bases for J; bases not matched to a gene: 15. The CDR3 runs to 18 residues. Per germline, CDR1 MDHEN and CDR2 SYDVKM. The CDR3 DNA sequence: TGTGCCAGCAGTTTTCGGTGGTCGAGGACAGGGAGCTCCGGGGAGCTGTTTTTT. It is translated as CASSFRWSRTGSSGELFF.

This sequence joins TRBV7-9 and TRBJ1-1; TRBD1 agrees at 7 bases. The CDR3 runs to 13 residues. CDR1 is SEHNR, CDR2 FQNEAQ, per germline (reference sequence). V lost 3 bases to trimming and J lost 3 bases; unmatched junction nucleotides: 1. Here the CDR3 DNA reads TGTGCCAGCAGCTTCACAGGGGACACTGAAGCTTTCTTT. This translates into CASSFTGDTEAFF.

The chain links TRBV29-1 to TRBJ1-2; TRBD1 matches 9 bases. V lost 5 bases to trimming and J lost 10 bases; unmatched junction nucleotides: 5. The germline V gene has CDR1 SQVTM and CDR2 ANQGSEA. The CDR3 sequence is 11 residues long. The CDR3 loop reads CSVLGQGDYTF. In nucleotides, the CDR3 is TGCAGCGTTCTGGGACAGGGCGACTACACCTTC. The entire variable domain, with the rest obtained from reference TRBV29-1 and TRBJ1-2, is as follows: SAVISQKPSRDICQRGTSLTIQCQVDSQVTMMFWYRQQPGQSLTLIATANQGSEATYESGFVIDKFPISRPNLTFSTLTVSNMSPEDSSIYLCSVLGQGDYTFGSGTRLTVV.

This clone showed up just a few times. The chain carries TRBV7-2 and TRBJ1-1, with unresolved D. This CDR3 is 11 amino acids long. V gave up 0 bases and J gave up 6 bases, with 2 bases separating them. Germline CDR1 and CDR2: SGHTA and FQGNSA. The CDR3 sequence: CASSLAAEAFF. The CDR3 coding sequence is TGTGCCAGCAGCTTAGCGGCTGAAGCTTTCTTT. Based on the CDR3 plus reference TRBV7-2 and TRBJ1-1, the full variable domain is GAGVSQSPSNKVTEKGKDVELRCDPISGHTALYWYRQSLGQGLEFLIYFQGNSAPDKSGLPSDRFSAERTGGSVSTLTIQRTQQEDSAVYLCASSLAAEAFFGQGTRLTVV.

The V and J genes are TRBV3-1 (or the pseudogene TRBV3-2) and TRBJ1-1; D unresolved. Germline V gene lookup returns CDR1 LGHDT and CDR2 YNNKEL (reference sequence). The CDR3 is 14 residues long. V gave up 4 bases and J gave up 1 base, with 10 bases separating them. CDR3 coding DNA: TGTGCCAGCAGCCGATCCGACCGGAACACTGAAGCTTTCTTT. The encoded protein is CASSRSDRNTEAFF.

This chain links TRBV15 with TRBJ1-5; no firm D call. Germline-derived CDR1 and CDR2 are LNHNV and YYDKDF (reference sequence). The CDR3 runs 12 residues. The V end was cut by 0 bases, the J end by 7 bases, with 4 bases between. The CDR3 loop reads CATSRDWQPQHF. CDR3 coding DNA: TGTGCCACCAGCAGAGATTGGCAGCCCCAGCATTTT.

The rearrangement joins TRBV18 to TRBJ1-2; no definite D call. The CDR3 contains 15 residues. CDR1 KGHSH and CDR2 LQKENI come from the germline V gene. Trimming took off 3 bases at V and 2 bases at J, with 13 bases between the two ends. DNA of the CDR3: TGTGCCAGCTCACCTTCCGGAGGCGCCAACTATGGCTACACCTTC. Residues: CASSPSGGANYGYTF. Drawing the rest from reference TRBV18 and TRBJ1-2, the complete variable domain is NAGVMQNPRHLVRRRGQEARLRCSPMKGHSHVYWYRQLPEEGLKFMVYLQKENIIDESGMPKERFSAEFPKEGPSILRIQQVVRGDSAAYFCASSPSGGANYGYTFGSGTRLTVV.

The genes are TRBV7-9 and TRBJ1-4, with TRBD1 identical over 9 bases. The CDR3 is 14 residues long. V shed 6 bases and J 7 bases; nucleotides not matched to a gene: 6. Looked up from germline, CDR1 is SEHNR and CDR2 is FQNEAQ (reference sequence). The CDR3 sequence is CASSSRDRVEKLFF. CDR3 DNA: TGTGCCAGCAGTTCCCGGGACAGGGTTGAAAAACTGTTTTTT.

The count of this clone is one. The gene calls are TRBV10-3 and TRBJ1-2; TRBD1 matches at 7 bases. From germline, CDR1 is ENHRY and CDR2 SYGVKD. The J segment lost 8 bases and the V segment lost 3 bases, leaving 9 bases of the junction unmatched. The CDR3 covers 14 residues. The CDR3 DNA is TGTGCCATCAGTGAACAACAGGGGCTAGGAGGCTACACCTTC. Amino acids: CAISEQQGLGGYTF.

The V gene is TRBV19, the J gene TRBJ1-5; no clear D gene. Per germline, CDR1 LNHDA and CDR2 SQIVND (reference sequence). This CDR3 has 14 residues. V was trimmed by 3 bases and J by 2 bases, leaving 8 bases between them. Here the CDR3 DNA reads TGTGCCAGTAGTATCCCTGGGGGCAATCAGCCCCAGCATTTT. Encoded protein: CASSIPGGNQPQHF. Filled out from reference TRBV19 and TRBJ1-5, the complete variable domain reads DGGITQSPKYLFRKEGQNVTLSCEQNLNHDAMYWYRQDPGQGLRLIYYSQIVNDFQKGDIAEGYSVSREKKESFPLTVTSAQKNPTAFYLCASSIPGGNQPQHFGDGTRLSIL.

This rearrangement joins TRBV28 to TRBJ2-3; no definite D call. The V end was cut by 4 bases, the J end by 2 bases, with 4 bases between. CDR1 and CDR2 from the germline V gene are MDHEN and SYDVKM. This CDR3 is 12 amino acids long. Written as DNA, the CDR3 is TGTGCCAGCAGTTCCTACACAGATACGCAGTATTTT. Protein product: CASSSYTDTQYF.

The rearrangement links TRBV7-3 to TRBJ1-1; a weak D match, TRBD1 (6 bases). CDR3 length equals 16 residues. V shed 2 bases and J shed 4 bases, with 17 bases lying between them. Germline V CDR1 and CDR2: SGHTA, FQGTGA. The DNA for the CDR3 is TGTGCCAGCAGCTTACGGGGGGGCAGTTTGGGCACTGAAGCTTTCTTT. Amino acids: CASSLRGGSLGTEAFF.

The rearrangement links TRBV7-2 to TRBJ1-6; 9 positions match TRBD1. V shed 2 bases, J shed 10 bases, and the junction held 6 bases outside the gene matches. This CDR3 is 15 amino acids long. Germline loops: CDR1 SGHTA, CDR2 FQGNSA. Here the CDR3 DNA reads TGTGCCAGCAGCTTACTAACAGGGGGCGGCTCACCCCTCCACTTT. This gives the protein CASSLLTGGGSPLHF.

The chain is built from TRBV5-1 and TRBJ1-2; 12 nucleotides agree with TRBD1. The CDR3 totals 15 residues. With V trimmed by 4 bases and J by 7 bases, 8 bases remained unmatched. Germline V gene lookup returns CDR1 SGHRS and CDR2 YFSETQ. The CDR3 loop reads CASSSPGTGGAGYTF. CDR3 nucleotide sequence: TGCGCCAGCAGCAGTCCCGGGACAGGGGGCGCTGGCTACACCTTC.

In its sample, this clone was seen once. This chain joins TRBV19 and TRBJ2-4, with D perhaps matching TRBD2 (5 bases). Germline V gives CDR1 LNHDA, CDR2 SQIVND (reference sequence). With 2 bases removed from V and 6 bases from J, the gap between germline ends came to 14 bases. The CDR3 has 15 amino acids. The CDR3 sequence is CASSIYGDRRNIQYF. The CDR3 bases are TGTGCCAGTAGTATATACGGGGATCGGAGAAACATTCAGTACTTC.